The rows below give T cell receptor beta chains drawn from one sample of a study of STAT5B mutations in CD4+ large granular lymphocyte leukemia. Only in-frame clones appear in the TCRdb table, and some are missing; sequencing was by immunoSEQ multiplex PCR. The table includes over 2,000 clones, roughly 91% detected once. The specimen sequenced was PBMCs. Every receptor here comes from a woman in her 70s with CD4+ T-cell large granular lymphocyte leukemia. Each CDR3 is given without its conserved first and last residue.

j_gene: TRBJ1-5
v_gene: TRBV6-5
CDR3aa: ASRGQGGQPQH

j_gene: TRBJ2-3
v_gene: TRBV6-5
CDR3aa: ASSLGGVGDTQY

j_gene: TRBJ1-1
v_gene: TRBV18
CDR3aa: ASSPTNSPEAF

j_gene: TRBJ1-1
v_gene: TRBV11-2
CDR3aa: ASRPLTVPRNTEAF

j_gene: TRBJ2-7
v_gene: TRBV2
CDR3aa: ASNHRGYEQY

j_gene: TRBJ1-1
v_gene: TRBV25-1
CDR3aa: ASSRGGTEAF

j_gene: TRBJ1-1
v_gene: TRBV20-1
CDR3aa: SAGPEVGAF

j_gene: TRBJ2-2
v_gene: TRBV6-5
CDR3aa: ASSRGGGRTGELF

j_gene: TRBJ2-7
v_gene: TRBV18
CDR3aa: ASSPLSYPYEQY

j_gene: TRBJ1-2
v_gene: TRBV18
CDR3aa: ASSTTGNYGYT

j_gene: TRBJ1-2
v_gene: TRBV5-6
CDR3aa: ASSLFVTNYGYT

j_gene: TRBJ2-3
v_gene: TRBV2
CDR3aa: ASSISTDTQY

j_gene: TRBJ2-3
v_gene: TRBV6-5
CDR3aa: ASSRRGGTDTQY

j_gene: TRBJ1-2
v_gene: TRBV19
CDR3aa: ASSRDRGPGGYGYT

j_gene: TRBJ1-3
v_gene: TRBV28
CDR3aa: ASSSQSTGLNTIY

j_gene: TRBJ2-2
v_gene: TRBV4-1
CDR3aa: ASSQRPPTTGTGELF

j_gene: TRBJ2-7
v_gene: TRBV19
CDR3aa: ASSTRRRGGSYEQY